These T cell receptor beta chains were read from a single sample in a study of cytomegalovirus exposure and HLA in healthy donors. The table came from immunoSEQ multiplex PCR; TCRdb's copy has only in-frame clones and leaves some out. The sample holds fewer than 90,000 clones; almost 85% are singletons and the top ten take around an eighth. Source material: PBMCs. These receptors all come from a young woman in good health and CMV-seropositive. CDR3s include the opening cysteine and the closing phenylalanine or tryptophan. Each record gives: clone size, J gene, D gene, V gene, CDR3 DNA, CDR3 protein. D genes are given only for firm matches. Clone size is not always given. Where it is, it says once, few, many or a class for expanded clones.

clone size: once
J gene: TRBJ2-7
D gene: TRBD2
V gene: TRBV6-5
CDR3 DNA: TGTGCCAGCAGTTACTCACGGGACTACCACGAGCAGTACTTC
CDR3 protein: CASSYSRDYHEQYF

clone size: .
J gene: TRBJ1-5
D gene: .
V gene: TRBV2
CDR3 DNA: TGTGCCAGCAGTGCGGTACAGGCGAGCAATCAGCCCCAGCATTTT
CDR3 protein: CASSAVQASNQPQHF

clone size: .
J gene: TRBJ2-3
D gene: .
V gene: TRBV18
CDR3 DNA: TGTGCCAGCTCACCCCCCGGGGCGGGGACAGATACGCAGTATTTT
CDR3 protein: CASSPPGAGTDTQYF

clone size: .
J gene: TRBJ1-6
D gene: .
V gene: TRBV6-1
CDR3 DNA: TGTGCCAGCAGTGACAGAGGTCTGGTTCGGCGATCACCCCTCCACTTT
CDR3 protein: CASSDRGLVRRSPLHF

clone size: .
J gene: TRBJ1-6
D gene: TRBD1
V gene: TRBV10-2
CDR3 DNA: TGCGCCAGCAGTGTTGAGACAGGGCGGAGTTCACCCCTCCACTTT
CDR3 protein: CASSVETGRSSPLHF

clone size: .
J gene: TRBJ2-7
D gene: .
V gene: TRBV4-1
CDR3 DNA: TGCGCCAGCAGCTCACAGGGCCCTGAGCAGTACTTC
CDR3 protein: CASSSQGPEQYF

clone size: once
J gene: TRBJ1-5
D gene: .
V gene: TRBV6-5
CDR3 DNA: TGTGCCAGCAGACCGGGGGGATTCAATCAGCCCCAGCATTTT
CDR3 protein: CASRPGGFNQPQHF

clone size: .
J gene: TRBJ1-5
D gene: .
V gene: TRBV10-2
CDR3 DNA: TGCGCCAGCAGTGAATCAGATCTCAATCAGCCCCAGCATTTT
CDR3 protein: CASSESDLNQPQHF

clone size: .
J gene: TRBJ2-5
D gene: TRBD1
V gene: TRBV6-7
CDR3 DNA: TGTGCCAGTCGGGACAGTCAAGAGACCCAGTACTTC
CDR3 protein: CASRDSQETQYF

clone size: .
J gene: TRBJ2-7
D gene: TRBD2
V gene: TRBV5-1
CDR3 DNA: TGCGCCAGCAGCTCCGGGGGTAGCGGGGGGCTCCGCTTC
CDR3 protein: CASSSGGSGGLRF

clone size: .
J gene: TRBJ1-5
D gene: TRBD1
V gene: TRBV19
CDR3 DNA: TGTGCCAGTAGTATTCGGGGACAGACAAATCAGCCCCAGCATTTT
CDR3 protein: CASSIRGQTNQPQHF

clone size: .
J gene: TRBJ1-1
D gene: .
V gene: TRBV18
CDR3 DNA: TGTGCCAGCTCACCAAGACAGGAGTTGAACACTGAAGCTTTCTTT
CDR3 protein: CASSPRQELNTEAFF

clone size: once
J gene: TRBJ1-4
D gene: .
V gene: TRBV6-5
CDR3 DNA: TGTGCCAGCAGTTACGGGCAGGGAACTAATGAAAAACTGTTTTTT
CDR3 protein: CASSYGQGTNEKLFF

clone size: .
J gene: TRBJ2-3
D gene: TRBD2
V gene: TRBV5-1
CDR3 DNA: TGCGCCAGCGGGCCCATGGGCGGGGGGGCCGATACGCAGTATTTT
CDR3 protein: CASGPMGGGADTQYF

clone size: .
J gene: TRBJ1-2
D gene: .
V gene: TRBV7-8
CDR3 DNA: TGTGCCAGCAGCTTAGCCGGGGGAGAAGGCTACACCTTC
CDR3 protein: CASSLAGGEGYTF

clone size: .
J gene: TRBJ2-7
D gene: TRBD2
V gene: TRBV7-6
CDR3 DNA: TGTGCCAGCAAATTGGGGGCGGGGGGTAACTACGAGCAGTACTTC
CDR3 protein: CASKLGAGGNYEQYF

clone size: .
J gene: TRBJ2-3
D gene: TRBD2
V gene: TRBV29-1
CDR3 DNA: TGCAGCGTTGAAGCGCCTAGCGGGTCGGATACGCAGTATTTT
CDR3 protein: CSVEAPSGSDTQYF

clone size: .
J gene: TRBJ1-1
D gene: TRBD1
V gene: TRBV5-6
CDR3 DNA: TGTGCCAGCAGCCCAGGGGGGCCCACTGAAGCTTTCTTT
CDR3 protein: CASSPGGPTEAFF

clone size: .
J gene: TRBJ2-2
D gene: .
V gene: TRBV19
CDR3 DNA: TGTGCCAGTAGTATAGGGTTAGCGGAGTTGAACACCGGGGAGCTGTTTTTT
CDR3 protein: CASSIGLAELNTGELFF

clone size: few
J gene: TRBJ1-3
D gene: TRBD1
V gene: TRBV9
CDR3 DNA: TGTGCCAGCAGCGCGAGAGCACCAGGGGGATCTGGAAACACCATATATTTT
CDR3 protein: CASSARAPGGSGNTIYF

clone size: .
J gene: TRBJ1-1
D gene: .
V gene: TRBV29-1
CDR3 DNA: TGCAGCGTTCAGTTAAACCAAGACACTGAAGCTTTCTTT
CDR3 protein: CSVQLNQDTEAFF

clone size: .
J gene: TRBJ1-5
D gene: TRBD1
V gene: TRBV7-9
CDR3 DNA: TGTGCCAGCAGCTTAGTGGGACAGGGTACCAATCAGCCCCAGCATTTT
CDR3 protein: CASSLVGQGTNQPQHF

clone size: few
J gene: TRBJ1-2
D gene: TRBD1
V gene: TRBV27
CDR3 DNA: TGTGCCAGCAGTTTGGCAGGGGGCGGTGGTGGCTACACCTTC
CDR3 protein: CASSLAGGGGGYTF

clone size: .
J gene: TRBJ1-1
D gene: TRBD1
V gene: TRBV4-2
CDR3 DNA: TGTGCCAGCAGCTTCCTGGACAGGGGAAACACTGAAGCTTTCTTT
CDR3 protein: CASSFLDRGNTEAFF

clone size: .
J gene: TRBJ1-1
D gene: .
V gene: TRBV7-6
CDR3 DNA: TGTGCCAGCAGCGCGAACAGGGCGGGCACTGAAGCTTTCTTT
CDR3 protein: CASSANRAGTEAFF

clone size: .
J gene: TRBJ1-2
D gene: TRBD1
V gene: TRBV5-1
CDR3 DNA: TGCGCCAGCAGCCCGGACAGGGCGGTTGGCTATGGCTACACCTTC
CDR3 protein: CASSPDRAVGYGYTF

clone size: .
J gene: TRBJ1-4
D gene: TRBD1
V gene: TRBV6-5
CDR3 DNA: TGTGCCAGCAGCCCCGGACAGGGGCGGGAAAAACTGTTTTTT
CDR3 protein: CASSPGQGREKLFF

clone size: .
J gene: TRBJ2-7
D gene: TRBD2
V gene: TRBV9
CDR3 DNA: TGTGCCAGCAGCGTAGCGGCCCTGGGGGGGTACGAGCAGTACTTC
CDR3 protein: CASSVAALGGYEQYF

clone size: .
J gene: TRBJ2-5
D gene: TRBD1
V gene: TRBV28
CDR3 DNA: TGTGCCAGCAGTTTCCTACAGGGGGCGGGGGAGACCCAGTACTTC
CDR3 protein: CASSFLQGAGETQYF

clone size: .
J gene: TRBJ1-5
D gene: .
V gene: TRBV6-1
CDR3 DNA: TGTGCCAGCAGTGACCAGAACGCGGGGGATGATCAACCCCAGCATTTT
CDR3 protein: CASSDQNAGDDQPQHF

clone size: .
J gene: TRBJ2-5
D gene: TRBD2
V gene: TRBV5-1
CDR3 DNA: TGCGCCAGCAGCTTGGCTCCTAGCGGGGGTGGACAAGAGACCCAGTACTTC
CDR3 protein: CASSLAPSGGGQETQYF

clone size: .
J gene: TRBJ2-7
D gene: TRBD2
V gene: TRBV5-1
CDR3 DNA: TGCGCCAGCAGCCAAACCTCCCTAGCGGGGGGATCCTACGAGCAGTACTTC
CDR3 protein: CASSQTSLAGGSYEQYF

clone size: .
J gene: TRBJ2-3
D gene: .
V gene: TRBV6-7
CDR3 DNA: TGTGCCAGCAGTTACTCAAGAGAGACAGAGAGCACAGATACGCAGTATTTT
CDR3 protein: CASSYSRETESTDTQYF

clone size: .
J gene: TRBJ2-7
D gene: TRBD1
V gene: TRBV18
CDR3 DNA: TGTGCCAGCTCGACAGGGGGTCCCTACGAGCAGTACTTC
CDR3 protein: CASSTGGPYEQYF

clone size: .
J gene: TRBJ1-3
D gene: .
V gene: TRBV5-5
CDR3 DNA: TGTGCCAGCAGCTGGACAGTTCGGGGAAACACCATATATTTT
CDR3 protein: CASSWTVRGNTIYF

clone size: .
J gene: TRBJ1-1
D gene: .
V gene: TRBV4-1
CDR3 DNA: TGCGCCAGCAGCCAACCACGCTTTGATCCGCGGGCTTTCTTT
CDR3 protein: CASSQPRFDPRAFF

clone size: .
J gene: TRBJ2-7
D gene: TRBD1
V gene: TRBV28
CDR3 DNA: TGTGCCAGCATTGAGGGGGCCTCCTACGAGCAGTACTTC
CDR3 protein: CASIEGASYEQYF

clone size: .
J gene: TRBJ2-1
D gene: .
V gene: TRBV7-9
CDR3 DNA: TGTGCCAGCCTCCTCGATCGCGGGACCATCAATGAGCAGTTCTTC
CDR3 protein: CASLLDRGTINEQFF

clone size: once
J gene: TRBJ2-7
D gene: .
V gene: TRBV7-2
CDR3 DNA: TGTGCCAGCAGCTTAGCGGGGGCCTTCTACGAGCAGTACTTC
CDR3 protein: CASSLAGAFYEQYF

clone size: once
J gene: TRBJ1-6
D gene: TRBD1
V gene: TRBV7-2
CDR3 DNA: TGTGCCAGCAGCTCCGGACAGGGGTATTCACCCCTCCACTTT
CDR3 protein: CASSSGQGYSPLHF

clone size: .
J gene: TRBJ2-1
D gene: .
V gene: TRBV6-5
CDR3 DNA: TGTGCCAGCAGTAACAGTAACCCGGGGAATGAGCAGTTCTTC
CDR3 protein: CASSNSNPGNEQFF

clone size: .
J gene: TRBJ1-2
D gene: .
V gene: TRBV5-1
CDR3 DNA: TGCGCCAGCAGCTTGGCGACAGAGAGCTACACCAACTATGGCTACACCTTC
CDR3 protein: CASSLATESYTNYGYTF

clone size: .
J gene: TRBJ2-7
D gene: .
V gene: TRBV7-2
CDR3 DNA: TGTGCCAGCAGCTTTATGTACGAGCAGTACTTC
CDR3 protein: CASSFMYEQYF

clone size: .
J gene: TRBJ2-2
D gene: TRBD2
V gene: TRBV30
CDR3 DNA: TGTGCCTGGAGGGAGGGACTAGACACCGGGGAGCTGTTTTTT
CDR3 protein: CAWREGLDTGELFF

clone size: few
J gene: TRBJ2-7
D gene: .
V gene: TRBV7-9
CDR3 DNA: TGTGCCAGCAGCTTAGATAGCTTCGGAGTCGAGCAGTACTTC
CDR3 protein: CASSLDSFGVEQYF

clone size: .
J gene: TRBJ1-2
D gene: .
V gene: TRBV6-5
CDR3 DNA: TGTGCCAGCAGGCGGACAACCGTTTACACCTTC
CDR3 protein: CASRRTTVYTF

clone size: .
J gene: TRBJ1-1
D gene: .
V gene: TRBV19
CDR3 DNA: TGTGCCAGTAGTATGGGCCTTCTATTCAAGGTGAACACTGAAGCTTTCTTT
CDR3 protein: CASSMGLLFKVNTEAFF

clone size: .
J gene: TRBJ1-2
D gene: .
V gene: TRBV30
CDR3 DNA: TGTGCCTGGAGTCTATACAGAATATCCTATGGCTACACCTTC
CDR3 protein: CAWSLYRISYGYTF

clone size: .
J gene: TRBJ2-2
D gene: .
V gene: TRBV10-3
CDR3 DNA: TGTGCCATCAGTGGTGCGGGGGCCACCGGGGAGCTGTTTTTT
CDR3 protein: CAISGAGATGELFF

clone size: .
J gene: TRBJ2-7
D gene: TRBD2
V gene: TRBV7-2
CDR3 DNA: TGTGCCAGCAGCTGGCGACTAGCGGGGGGGCTTAACGAGCAGTACTTC
CDR3 protein: CASSWRLAGGLNEQYF